The 10 T cell receptor beta chains given below trace back to one sample, sequenced in a study of T cell repertoires in cytomegalovirus infection. TCRdb passed the reads through MiXCR, listing each CDR3 protein once. In the table there are roughly 200,000 distinct CDR3 sequences, around 40% of which are singletons. These receptors have no known antigen. Source: CD8+ T cells from cultured PBMCs, taken from culture after CMV antigen stimulation. The receptor set was obtained from a human donor in good health (CMV status not recorded). Some clones in this sample may be carry-over from other donors' samples.

There are a few counts of this clonotype. V is TRBV7-9 and J is TRBJ1-2, with 7 bases lining up with TRBD1. CDR1 is SEHNR and CDR2 is FQNEAQ in the germline V gene (reference sequence). V was clipped by 5 bases and J by 0 bases; unmatched bases: 9. The CDR3 is 16 amino acids. The CDR3 region has the DNA TGTGCCAGCAGCCCTACGGGACAGCGTTCTAACTATGGCTACACCTTC. This codes for CASSPTGQRSNYGYTF.

This clonotype was counted many times. The rearrangement uses TRBV12-3 or TRBV12-4 and TRBJ1-3, with D perhaps TRBD1 (5 bases). The CDR3 length is 13 residues. Trimming took off 3 bases at V and 5 bases at J, with 8 bases between the two ends. In nucleotides, the CDR3 is TGTGCCAGCAGTTTTTCAGGGAGAAACACCATATATTTT. Its protein product is CASSFSGRNTIYF.

This clonotype has only a few counts. V usage is TRBV5-1 and J usage is TRBJ2-1; 8 bases align to TRBD1. With 0 bases clipped from V and 4 bases from J, the junction kept 9 bases outside the gene matches. Germline CDR1 reads SGHRS; CDR2 reads YFSETQ. The CDR3 has 17 residues. CDR3 sequence (DNA): TGCGCCAGCAGCTTGGGCGCAGGGACAGGATTGTACAATGAGCAGTTCTTC. Translation: CASSLGAGTGLYNEQFF.

There are many counts of this clonotype. V and J are TRBV7-8 and TRBJ2-1; TRBD1 matches 10 bases. Germline-derived CDR1 and CDR2 are SGHVS and FQNEAQ. This CDR3 comprises 16 residues. Trimming cost V 3 bases and J 9 bases; bases outside gene matches: 11. CDR3 DNA sequence: TGTGCCAGCAGCTTGCTTCCGGGACAGGGGACCGGTGAGCAGTTCTTC. This codes for CASSLLPGQGTGEQFF.

V gene TRBV6-5 combines with J gene TRBJ1-6, with D unclear. CDR1 is MNHEY and CDR2 is SVGAGI in the germline V gene. The CDR3 has 14 residues. The V gene lost 2 bases and the J gene lost 6 bases, with 8 bases spanning the gap. The CDR3: CASSYESLNSPLHF. The CDR3 DNA is TGTGCCAGCAGTTACGAGAGCCTTAATTCACCCCTCCACTTT.

A few counts support this clonotype. The V call is TRBV27, the J call TRBJ2-1; 7 bases agree with TRBD2. In germline, CDR1 is MNHEY, CDR2 SMNVEV (reference sequence). V lost 6 bases, J lost 6 bases, and 8 bases stayed unmatched. This CDR3 spans 14 amino acids. As DNA, the CDR3 is TGTGCCAGCAGCCTAGGGAGGGGAATCAATGAGCAGTTCTTC. Amino acids: CASSLGRGINEQFF.

V gene TRBV7-2 combines with J gene TRBJ1-2; tentatively, D is TRBD1 (5 bases). The CDR3 loop spans 17 amino acids. V lost 5 bases and J lost 4, with 23 bases in between. Germline-derived CDR1 and CDR2 are SGHTA and FQGNSA. The CDR3 DNA reads as TGTGCCAGCAGCCTAAGGGGAGGGAGCGGGGGAGTCTATGGCTACACCTTC. Encoded protein: CASSLRGGSGGVYGYTF.

The rearrangement links TRBV11-1 to TRBJ2-7; D assignment may be TRBD1 or TRBD2 (5 bases each). This CDR3 region has 15 residues. Per germline, CDR1 SGHAT and CDR2 FQDESV (reference sequence). With 3 bases removed from V and 1 base from J, the gap between germline ends came to 13 bases. The CDR3 DNA reads TGTGCCAGCAGCTTTCCGGGACGGATATCCTACGAGCAGTACTTC. Protein sequence: CASSFPGRISYEQYF.

A few counts support this clonotype. The chain combines TRBV7-9 with TRBJ1-2, with D perhaps TRBD1 (5 bases). CDR3 size: 16 residues. Per the germline V gene, CDR1 is SEHNR and CDR2 is FQNEAQ (reference sequence). V was cut by 5 bases and J by 5 bases, with 21 bases left in between. The chain's CDR3 is CASSPSEGKTVYGYTF. CDR3 in DNA: TGTGCCAGCAGCCCATCGGAGGGGAAAACGGTTTATGGCTACACCTTC. Based on the CDR3 plus reference TRBV7-9 and TRBJ1-2, the full variable domain is DTGVSQNPRHKITKRGQNVTFRCDPISEHNRLYWYRQTLGQGPEFLTYFQNEAQLEKSRLLSDRFSAERPKGSFSTLEIQRTEQGDSAMYLCASSPSEGKTVYGYTFGSGTRLTVV.

This chain connects TRBV28 to TRBJ2-7, with D tentatively TRBD2 (5 bases). The CDR3 spans 15 residues. V lost 7 bases and J 5 bases, leaving 21 bases between the germline ends. Per germline, CDR1 MDHEN and CDR2 SYDVKM. CDR3 nucleotide sequence: TGTGCCAGCAACCAAGAGACCGAGGGAAGGGACGAGCAGTACTTC. Translating it yields CASNQETEGRDEQYF.